Following are 5 T cell receptor beta chains from one sample sequenced in a study of T-cell reconstitution after alpha-beta-depleted transplantation in children. The TCRbeta library was prepared with unique molecular identifiers. TCRdb analysed the PCR reads with MiXCR anew, one entry per CDR3 protein. Of more than 150,000 distinct CDR3 sequences listed, roughly 14% are singletons. Sequenced material: PBMCs from the stem cell graft donor, taken from the stem cell graft. The receptors derive from a human donor who donated a stem cell graft to a child with acute lymphoblastic leukemia.

This clonotype was counted at least ten times. The chain couples TRBV29-1 to TRBJ1-1, with unresolved D. The germline V and J ends were trimmed by 4 bases and 1 base, with 1 base remaining between them. The germline gives CDR1 SQVTM, CDR2 ANQGSEA. This CDR3 has 10 residues. The CDR3 DNA reads as TGCAGCGTTGGGAACACTGAAGCTTTCTTT. Its translation is CSVGNTEAFF.

As to this clonotype: One base away lies a much larger clone, so this may be a sequencing read error. This sequence joins TRBV5-1 and TRBJ2-3; possible D gene TRBD2, 5 bases. V lost 4 bases and J lost 2, with 17 bases in between. The CDR3 extends over 16 amino acids. CDR1 is SGHRS and CDR2 is YFSETQ in the germline V gene. The CDR3 here is CASSHTGCPITDTQYF. CDR3 bases: TGCGCCAGCAGCCATACGGGGTGCCCAATCACAGATACGCAGTATTTT.

Here the CDR3 DNA reads TGTGCCAGCAGCTTCCCACAGGGGAACACTGAAGCTTTCTTT. The encoded protein is CASSFPQGNTEAFF. V is TRBV5-5 and J is TRBJ1-1; tentatively, D is TRBD1 (6 bases). Germline V gene data show CDR1 as SGHKS and CDR2 as YYEKEE (reference sequence). The CDR3 contains 14 residues. The ends were cut back, 2 bases at V and 1 base at J, with 9 bases in the middle.

This clonotype was observed at least ten times. J is TRBJ2-5 and V is TRBV4-1, with D uncertain. The CDR3 runs to 16 residues. Germline CDR1 and CDR2: MGHRA and YSYEKL. V was cut by 4 bases and J by 1 base, with 16 bases left in between. CDR3 sequence: CASSPRWAATQETQYF. For the CDR3, the DNA is TGCGCCAGCAGCCCAAGATGGGCAGCCACCCAAGAGACCCAGTACTTC.

This clonotype was seen just once. This may come from a read error, since a much larger clone is one base off. The rearrangement joins TRBV20-1 to TRBJ2-6; D gene ambiguous. CDR3 length: 13 amino acids. CDR1 is DFQATT, CDR2 SNEGSKA, per germline (reference sequence). For the CDR3, the DNA is TGCAGTGCTAGAGTAGGCGTCGGTAACGGCCTGACTTTC. Encoded protein: CSARVGVGNGLTF.